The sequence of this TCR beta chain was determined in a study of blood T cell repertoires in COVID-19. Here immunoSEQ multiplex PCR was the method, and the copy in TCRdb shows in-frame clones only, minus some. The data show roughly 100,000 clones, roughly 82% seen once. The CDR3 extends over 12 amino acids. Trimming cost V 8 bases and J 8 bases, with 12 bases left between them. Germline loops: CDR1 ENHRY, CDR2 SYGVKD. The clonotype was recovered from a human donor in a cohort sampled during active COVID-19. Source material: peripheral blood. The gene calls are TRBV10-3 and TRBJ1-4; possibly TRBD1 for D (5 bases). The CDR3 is CAIRGEGEKLFF. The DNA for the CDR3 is TGTGCCATCCGCGGGGAGGGGGAAAAACTGTTTTTT.